This T cell receptor (beta chain) was captured in a study of regulatory T cells in long-lasting Graves disease. Study as a whole: A definition of persistent Graves' disease required over 5 years of antithyroid drugs plus positive TSH receptor antibodies. Study results and limitations: Persistent Graves' patients possessed reduced TCR diversity relative to recently diagnosed ones.

The V and J ends lost 6 bases and 8 bases, in that order; junction bases with no gene match: 5. The CDR3 spans 11 residues. The germline CDR1 and CDR2 sequences are DFQATT and SNEGSKA (reference sequence). Sequencing libraries for TCR beta were prepared with iRepertoire HTBI primers and Arm-PCR of CDR3 regions. From the multiplex PCR reads, TCRdb called clonotypes with MiXCR, one entry per CDR3 protein. In the table there are about 470,000 distinct CDR3 sequences, 20% to 25% of which are singletons. Many counts were recorded for this clonotype. Its antigen remains unknown. Time point defined: persistent/refractory GD, antithyroid drugs over 5 years with positive TRAb. The TCR library was prepared using RNA isolated from PBMCs.

The TCR sequence derives from a female donor with Graves disease. Specimen: peripheral blood mononuclear cells (PBMCs), collected when the disease was refractory, from a patient treated with antithyroid drugs. The chain has TRBV20-1 and TRBJ1-1; TRBD1 aligns across 8 bases. The CDR3 loop reads CSASQGAEAFF. The CDR3 DNA follows: TGCAGTGCGTCGCAGGGGGCGGAAGCTTTCTTT.